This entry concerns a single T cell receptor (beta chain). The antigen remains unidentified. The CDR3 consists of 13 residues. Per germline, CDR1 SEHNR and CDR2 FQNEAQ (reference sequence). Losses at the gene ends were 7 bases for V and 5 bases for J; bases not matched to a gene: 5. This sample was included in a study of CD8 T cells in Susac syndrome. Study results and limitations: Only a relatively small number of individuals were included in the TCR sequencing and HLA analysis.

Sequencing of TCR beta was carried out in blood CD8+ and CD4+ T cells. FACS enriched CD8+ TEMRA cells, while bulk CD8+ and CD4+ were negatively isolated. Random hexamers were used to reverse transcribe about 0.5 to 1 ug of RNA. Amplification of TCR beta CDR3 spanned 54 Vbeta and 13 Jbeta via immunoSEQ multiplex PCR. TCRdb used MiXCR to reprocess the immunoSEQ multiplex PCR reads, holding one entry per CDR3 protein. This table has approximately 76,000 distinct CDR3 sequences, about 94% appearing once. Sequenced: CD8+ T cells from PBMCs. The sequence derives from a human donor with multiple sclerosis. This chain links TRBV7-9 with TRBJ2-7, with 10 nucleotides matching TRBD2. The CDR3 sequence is CASTPGLANEQYF. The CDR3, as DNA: TGTGCCAGCACCCCGGGACTAGCGAACGAGCAGTACTTC.